This T cell receptor beta chain was identified during a study of chemoradiotherapy in HPV16-positive cancers. Study summary: Candidate HPV-specific clones and shared TCR motifs came from a couple of HPV16-positive patients. Study-level results: HPV-specific T cells were functionally defined from only a couple of HPV16-positive patients. Candidate HPV-specific clones and E7-related TCR motifs grew in tumor during treatment.

As to this clone: The antigen is not known.

Repertoires were sampled repeatedly during chemoradiotherapy. V dropped 0 bases and J dropped 3; count of bases not matched to a gene: 7. Germline-derived CDR1 and CDR2 are SGHVS and FQNEAQ. The CDR3 extends over 17 amino acids. The data were produced by immunoSEQ multiplex PCR, yet TCRdb's version contains in-frame clones alone and is incomplete. The sample records about 4,100 clones, approximately 84% being singletons. This TCR derives from a human donor with HPV-associated anogenital cancer. This chain joins TRBV7-8 and TRBJ2-2, with TRBD1 matching 7 bases. The sample consisted of tumor tissue, taken from a patient who underwent chemoradiotherapy. CDR3 loop: CASSLALTGPDTGELFF. DNA of the CDR3: TGTGCCAGCAGCTTAGCCTTGACAGGGCCCGACACCGGGGAGCTGTTTTTT.